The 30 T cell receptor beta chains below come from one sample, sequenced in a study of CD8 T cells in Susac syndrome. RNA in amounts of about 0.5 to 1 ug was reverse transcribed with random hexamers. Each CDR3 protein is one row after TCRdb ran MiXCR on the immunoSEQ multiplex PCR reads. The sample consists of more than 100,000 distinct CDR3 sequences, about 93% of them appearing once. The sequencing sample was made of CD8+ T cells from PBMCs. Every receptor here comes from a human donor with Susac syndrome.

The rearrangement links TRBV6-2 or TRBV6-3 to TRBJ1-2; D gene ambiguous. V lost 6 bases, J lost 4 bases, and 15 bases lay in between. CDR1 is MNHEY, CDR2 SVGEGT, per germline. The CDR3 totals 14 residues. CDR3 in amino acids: CASRFSIRGYGYTF. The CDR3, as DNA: TGTGCCAGCAGATTCAGCATTCGGGGCTATGGCTACACCTTC.

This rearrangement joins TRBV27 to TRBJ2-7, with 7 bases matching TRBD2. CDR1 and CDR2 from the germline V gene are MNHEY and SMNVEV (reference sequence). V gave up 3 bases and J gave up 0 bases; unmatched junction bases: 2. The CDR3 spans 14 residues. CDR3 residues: CASSLGGTSYEQYF. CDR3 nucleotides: TGTGCCAGCAGTTTGGGGGGGACCTCCTACGAGCAGTACTTC.

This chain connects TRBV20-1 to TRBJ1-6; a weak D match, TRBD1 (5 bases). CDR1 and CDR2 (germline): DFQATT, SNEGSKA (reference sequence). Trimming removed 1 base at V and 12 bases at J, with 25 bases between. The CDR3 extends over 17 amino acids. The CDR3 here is CSARATGPDGPVGPLHF. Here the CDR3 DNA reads TGCAGTGCTAGAGCCACGGGACCGGACGGCCCAGTCGGACCCCTCCACTTT.

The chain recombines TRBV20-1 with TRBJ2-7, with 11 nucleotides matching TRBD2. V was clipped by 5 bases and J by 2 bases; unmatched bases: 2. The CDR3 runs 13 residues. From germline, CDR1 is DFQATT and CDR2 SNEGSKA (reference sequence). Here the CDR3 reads CSAFSGGAYEQYF. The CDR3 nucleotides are TGCAGTGCTTTTAGCGGGGGGGCCTACGAGCAGTACTTC.

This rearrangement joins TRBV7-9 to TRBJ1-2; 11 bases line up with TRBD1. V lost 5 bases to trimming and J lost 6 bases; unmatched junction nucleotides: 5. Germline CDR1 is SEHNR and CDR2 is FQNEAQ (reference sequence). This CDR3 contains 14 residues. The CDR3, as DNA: TGTGCCAGCAGCCTTGGGACAGGGGGGAATGGCTACACCTTC. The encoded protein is CASSLGTGGNGYTF.

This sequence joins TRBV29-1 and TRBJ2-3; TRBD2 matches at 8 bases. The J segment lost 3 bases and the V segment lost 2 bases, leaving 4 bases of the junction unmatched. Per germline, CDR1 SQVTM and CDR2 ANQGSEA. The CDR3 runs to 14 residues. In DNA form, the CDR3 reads TGCAGCGTTGAATTCGCGGGGGGAACAGATACGCAGTATTTT. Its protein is CSVEFAGGTDTQYF.

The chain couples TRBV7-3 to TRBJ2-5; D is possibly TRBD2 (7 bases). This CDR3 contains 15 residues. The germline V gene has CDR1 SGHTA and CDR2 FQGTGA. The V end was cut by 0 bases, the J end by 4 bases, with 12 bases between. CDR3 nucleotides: TGTGCCAGCAGCTTAACGGCGGGGGCGGGAGAGACCCAGTACTTC. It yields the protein CASSLTAGAGETQYF.

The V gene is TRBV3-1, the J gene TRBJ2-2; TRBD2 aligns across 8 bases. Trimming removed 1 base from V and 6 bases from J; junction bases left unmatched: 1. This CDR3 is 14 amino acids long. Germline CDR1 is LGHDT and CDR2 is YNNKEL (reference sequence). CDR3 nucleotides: TGTGCCAGCAGCCAAGGACTAGCGTCCGGGGAGCTGTTTTTT. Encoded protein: CASSQGLASGELFF.

CDR3: CSARDRNNSPLHF. The CDR3 DNA sequence: TGCAGTGCTAGGGACAGAAATAATTCACCCCTCCACTTT. The chain uses TRBV20-1 and TRBJ1-6; tentatively, D is TRBD1 (6 bases). The CDR3 is 13 residues long. V lost 3 bases and J lost 5, with 8 bases in between. Germline V gene sequence: CDR1 DFQATT, CDR2 SNEGSKA (reference sequence).

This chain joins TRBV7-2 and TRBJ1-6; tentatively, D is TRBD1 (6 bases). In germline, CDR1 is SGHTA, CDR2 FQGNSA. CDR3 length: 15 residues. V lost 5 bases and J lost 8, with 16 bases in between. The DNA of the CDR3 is TGTGCCAGCAGCCCCAGGGGTAGTTTCGATTCACCCCTCCACTTT. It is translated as CASSPRGSFDSPLHF.

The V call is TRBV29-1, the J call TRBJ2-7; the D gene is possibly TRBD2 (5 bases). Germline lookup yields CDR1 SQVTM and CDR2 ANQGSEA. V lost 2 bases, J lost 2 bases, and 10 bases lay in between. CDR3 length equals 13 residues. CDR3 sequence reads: CSVENERPYEQYF. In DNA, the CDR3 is TGCAGCGTTGAAAATGAGCGGCCCTACGAGCAGTACTTC.

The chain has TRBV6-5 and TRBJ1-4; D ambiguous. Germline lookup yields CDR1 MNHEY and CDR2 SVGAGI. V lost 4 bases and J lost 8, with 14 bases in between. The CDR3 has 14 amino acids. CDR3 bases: TGTGCCAGCAGTTCTCCGGGTATGGGGGAAAAACTGTTTTTT. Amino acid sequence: CASSSPGMGEKLFF.

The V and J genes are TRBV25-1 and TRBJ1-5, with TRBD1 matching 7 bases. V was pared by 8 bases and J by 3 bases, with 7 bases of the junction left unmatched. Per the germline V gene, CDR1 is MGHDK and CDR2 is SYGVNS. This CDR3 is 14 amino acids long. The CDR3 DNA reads TGTGCCAGCGAATCTGACAGGGACAATCAGCCCCAGCATTTT. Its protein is CASESDRDNQPQHF.

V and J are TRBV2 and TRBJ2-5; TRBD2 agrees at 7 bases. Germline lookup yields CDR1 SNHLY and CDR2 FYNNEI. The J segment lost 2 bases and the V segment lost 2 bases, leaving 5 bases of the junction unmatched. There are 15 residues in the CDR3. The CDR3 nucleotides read TGTGCCAGCAGTGAAAGCGGGGCCTTACAAGAGACCCAGTACTTC. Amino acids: CASSESGALQETQYF.

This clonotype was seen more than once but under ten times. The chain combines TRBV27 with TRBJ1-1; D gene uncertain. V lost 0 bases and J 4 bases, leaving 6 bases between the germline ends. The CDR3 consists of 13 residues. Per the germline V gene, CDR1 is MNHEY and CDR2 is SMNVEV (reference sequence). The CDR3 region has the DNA TGTGCCAGCAGTTTATCCCGTTCCACTGAAGCTTTCTTT. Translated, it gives CASSLSRSTEAFF.

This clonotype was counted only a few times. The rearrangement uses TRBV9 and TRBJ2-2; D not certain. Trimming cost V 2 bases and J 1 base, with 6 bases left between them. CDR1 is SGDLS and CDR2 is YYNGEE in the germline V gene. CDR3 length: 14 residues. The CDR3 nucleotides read TGTGCCAGCAGCGTTTTAGGGAACACCGGGGAGCTGTTTTTT. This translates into CASSVLGNTGELFF. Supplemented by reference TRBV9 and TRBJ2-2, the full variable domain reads DSGVTQTPKHLITATGQRVTLRCSPRSGDLSVYWYQQSLDQGLQFLIQYYNGEERAKGNILERFSAQQFPDLHSELNLSSLELGDSALYFCASSVLGNTGELFFGEGSRLTVL.

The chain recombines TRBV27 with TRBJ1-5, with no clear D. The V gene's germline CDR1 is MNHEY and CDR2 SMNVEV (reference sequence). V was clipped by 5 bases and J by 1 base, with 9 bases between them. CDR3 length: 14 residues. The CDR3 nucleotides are TGTGCCAGCAGTCTTATAGGGAGCAATCAGCCCCAGCATTTT. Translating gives CASSLIGSNQPQHF.

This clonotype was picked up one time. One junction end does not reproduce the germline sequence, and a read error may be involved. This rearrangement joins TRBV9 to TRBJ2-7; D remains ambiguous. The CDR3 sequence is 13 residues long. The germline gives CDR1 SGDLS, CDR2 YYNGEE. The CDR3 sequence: CASSPMGSYEQYF. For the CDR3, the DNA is TGCGCCAGCAGCCCGATGGGCTCCTACGAGCAGTACTTC.

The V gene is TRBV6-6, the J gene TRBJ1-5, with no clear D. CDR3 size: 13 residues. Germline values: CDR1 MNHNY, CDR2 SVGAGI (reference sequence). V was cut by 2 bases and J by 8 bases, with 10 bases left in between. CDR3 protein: CASSYRPSEPQHF. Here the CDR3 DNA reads TGTGCCAGCAGTTACCGGCCTAGTGAGCCCCAGCATTTT.

The chain's CDR3 is CASSRAPGPLHF. The CDR3 nucleotides are TGTGCCAGCAGCCGGGCCCCGGGACCCCTCCACTTT. The chain is built from TRBV7-7 and TRBJ1-6; D ambiguous. Trimming took off 5 bases at V and 12 bases at J, with 11 bases between the two ends. The length of the CDR3 is 12 residues. The germline CDR1 and CDR2 sequences are SSHAT and FNYEAQ (reference sequence).

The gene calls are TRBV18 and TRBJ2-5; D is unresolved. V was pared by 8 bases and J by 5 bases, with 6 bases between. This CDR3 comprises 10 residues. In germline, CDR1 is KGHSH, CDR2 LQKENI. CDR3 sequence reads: CASPRETQYF. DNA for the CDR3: TGTGCCAGCCCGCGGGAGACCCAGTACTTC. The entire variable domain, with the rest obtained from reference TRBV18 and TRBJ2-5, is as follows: NAGVMQNPRHLVRRRGQEARLRCSPMKGHSHVYWYRQLPEEGLKFMVYLQKENIIDESGMPKERFSAEFPKEGPSILRIQQVVRGDSAAYFCASPRETQYFGPGTRLLVL.

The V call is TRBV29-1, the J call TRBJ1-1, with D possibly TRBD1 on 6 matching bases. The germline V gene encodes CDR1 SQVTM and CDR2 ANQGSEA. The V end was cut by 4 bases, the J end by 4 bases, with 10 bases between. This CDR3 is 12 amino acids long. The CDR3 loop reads CSVATGSTEAFF. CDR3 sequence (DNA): TGCAGCGTTGCGACAGGTTCCACTGAAGCTTTCTTT.

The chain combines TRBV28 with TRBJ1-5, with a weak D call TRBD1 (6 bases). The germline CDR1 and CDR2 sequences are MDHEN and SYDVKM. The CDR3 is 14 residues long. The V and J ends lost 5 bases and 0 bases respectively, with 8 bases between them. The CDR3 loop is CASSTGISNQPQHF. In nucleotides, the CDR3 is TGTGCCAGCAGTACAGGGATTAGCAATCAGCCCCAGCATTTT.

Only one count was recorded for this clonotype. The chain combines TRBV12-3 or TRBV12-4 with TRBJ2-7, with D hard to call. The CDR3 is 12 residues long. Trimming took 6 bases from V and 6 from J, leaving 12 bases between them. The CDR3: CASSQTPSEQYF. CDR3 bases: TGTGCCAGCAGCCAAACCCCCTCCGAGCAGTACTTC.

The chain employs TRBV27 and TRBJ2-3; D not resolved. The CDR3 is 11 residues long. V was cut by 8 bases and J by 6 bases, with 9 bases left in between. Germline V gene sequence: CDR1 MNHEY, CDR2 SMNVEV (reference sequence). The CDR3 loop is CASSFADTQYF. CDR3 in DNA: TGTGCCAGCTCATTCGCCGATACGCAGTATTTT.

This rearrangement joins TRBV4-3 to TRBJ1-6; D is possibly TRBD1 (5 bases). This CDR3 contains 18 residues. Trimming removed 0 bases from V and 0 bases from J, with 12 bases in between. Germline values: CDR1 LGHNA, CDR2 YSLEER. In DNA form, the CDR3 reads TGCGCCAGCAGCCAAGATCTCGTCGACAGCTCCTATAATTCACCCCTCCACTTT. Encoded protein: CASSQDLVDSSYNSPLHF.

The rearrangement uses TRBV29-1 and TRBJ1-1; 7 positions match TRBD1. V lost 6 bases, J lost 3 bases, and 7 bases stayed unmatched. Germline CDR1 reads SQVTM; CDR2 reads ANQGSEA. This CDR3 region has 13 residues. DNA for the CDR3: TGCAGCGTGAGGCAGGGGGGGGACACTGAAGCTTTCTTT. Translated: CSVRQGGDTEAFF.

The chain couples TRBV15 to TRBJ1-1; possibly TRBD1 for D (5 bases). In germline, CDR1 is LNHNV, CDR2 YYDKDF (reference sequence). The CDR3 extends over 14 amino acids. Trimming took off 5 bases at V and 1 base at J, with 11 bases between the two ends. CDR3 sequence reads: CATSYITGNTEAFF. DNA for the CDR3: TGTGCCACCAGCTACATTACAGGGAACACTGAAGCTTTCTTT.

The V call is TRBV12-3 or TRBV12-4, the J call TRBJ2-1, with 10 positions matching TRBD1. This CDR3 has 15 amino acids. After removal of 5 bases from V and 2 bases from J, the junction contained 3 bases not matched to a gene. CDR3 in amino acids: CASSVGTGAYNEQFF. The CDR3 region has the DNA TGTGCCAGCAGTGTCGGGACAGGGGCCTACAATGAGCAGTTCTTC.

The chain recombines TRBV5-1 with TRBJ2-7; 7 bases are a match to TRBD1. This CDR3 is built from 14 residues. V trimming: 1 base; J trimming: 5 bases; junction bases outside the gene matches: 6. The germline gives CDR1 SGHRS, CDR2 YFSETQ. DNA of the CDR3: TGCGCCAGCAGCTTGAAGGGGGCGCCGGACGAGCAGTACTTC. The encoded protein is CASSLKGAPDEQYF. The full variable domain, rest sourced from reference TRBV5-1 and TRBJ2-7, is KAGVTQTPRYLIKTRGQQVTLSCSPISGHRSVSWYQQTPGQGLQFLFEYFSETQRNKGNFPGRFSGRQFSNSRSEMNVSTLELGDSALYLCASSLKGAPDEQYFGPGTRLTVT.